One sample yielded the 15 T cell receptor beta chains listed below, sequenced in a study of blood T cell repertoires in COVID-19. TCRdb's copy holds only in-frame clones and misses some; the assay was immunoSEQ multiplex PCR. The profile shows some 300,000 clones, 85% to 90% of them singletons. Sequencing used peripheral blood. The receptors stem from a woman in her thirties or forties with COVID-19, enrolled during active disease.

The V gene is TRBV27, the J gene TRBJ2-7; D is possibly TRBD1 (5 bases). The V gene lost 5 bases and the J gene lost 3 bases, with 17 bases spanning the gap. CDR3 length: 15 amino acids. Germline V gives CDR1 MNHEY, CDR2 SMNVEV (reference sequence). CDR3 in amino acids: CASSQGSGVLYEQYF. CDR3 nucleotides: TGTGCCAGCAGTCAGGGCTCTGGGGTCCTCTACGAGCAGTACTTC.

V is TRBV6-5 and J is TRBJ1-5; no reliable D call. V was trimmed by 7 bases and J by 4 bases, leaving 11 bases between them. Germline CDR1 reads MNHEY; CDR2 reads SVGAGI. The CDR3 covers 13 residues. The DNA for the CDR3 is TGTGCCAGCACTGCCAGGCCTAATCAGCCCCAGCATTTT. This encodes CASTARPNQPQHF.

The J gene is TRBJ2-5, the V gene TRBV7-2, with TRBD2 matching over 7 bases. In germline, CDR1 is SGHTA, CDR2 FQGNSA. The CDR3 is made up of 12 amino acids. J was trimmed by 7 bases and V by 11 bases; bases with no gene match: 10. The CDR3, as DNA: TGTGCCCTAGGCTCTGGGGGGGGGACCCAGTACTTC. This translates into CALGSGGGTQYF.

The chain employs TRBV27 and TRBJ1-4; D might be TRBD1 (5 bases). CDR3 length: 17 residues. CDR1 and CDR2 (germline): MNHEY, SMNVEV (reference sequence). V was pared by 2 bases and J by 3 bases, with 16 bases between. Written as DNA, the CDR3 is TGTGCCAGCAGTTTAACGGCAGGGCGCCTATCTAATGAAAAACTGTTTTTT. Translated: CASSLTAGRLSNEKLFF.

This chain joins TRBV3-1 (or the pseudogene TRBV3-2) and TRBJ2-1; D perhaps matches TRBD2 (7 bases). This CDR3 comprises 14 residues. CDR1 LGHDT and CDR2 YNNKEL come from the germline V gene (reference sequence). V was trimmed by 1 base and J by 8 bases, leaving 12 bases between them. CDR3 region: CASSQGSGGDEQFF. The CDR3 DNA is TGTGCCAGCAGCCAAGGGTCGGGGGGCGATGAGCAGTTCTTC.

This clone was seen more than once but under ten times. This chain joins TRBV5-4 and TRBJ2-7, with 7 bases aligning to TRBD1. The CDR3 runs 14 residues. CDR1 is SGHNT, CDR2 YYREEE, per germline (reference sequence). The junction had 5 bases not matched to a gene; V was cut back by 3 bases and J by 2 bases. CDR3 protein: CASSWDSATYEQYF. CDR3 DNA sequence: TGTGCCAGCAGCTGGGACAGCGCAACCTACGAGCAGTACTTC.

The chain has TRBV7-2 and TRBJ2-7; perhaps TRBD2 as D (6 bases). Germline CDR1 and CDR2: SGHTA and FQGNSA. Trimming took off 5 bases at V and 7 bases at J, with 9 bases between the two ends. The CDR3 covers 11 residues. CDR3 sequence (DNA): TGTGCCAGCAGCCGGGAGAGGGAGCAGTACTTC. This sequence encodes CASSREREQYF.

This sequence joins TRBV6-1 and TRBJ2-7; possibly TRBD2 for D (6 bases). This CDR3 comprises 17 residues. The ends were cut back, 2 bases at V and 1 base at J, with 18 bases in the middle. Germline V lookup: CDR1 MNHNS, CDR2 SASEGT. CDR3 nucleotide sequence: TGTGCCAGCAGTGAACACCCTCCGGGGGTGGGGTCCTACGAGCAGTACTTC. Amino acid sequence: CASSEHPPGVGSYEQYF.

This clone was recorded only once. The chain links TRBV2 to TRBJ1-5, with 7 nucleotides matching TRBD1. V shed 4 bases and J 5 bases; nucleotides not matched to a gene: 8. Per germline, CDR1 SNHLY and CDR2 FYNNEI. There are 15 residues in the CDR3. CDR3 sequence (DNA): TGTGCCAGCAGTGGACAGGGTTTAGACCATCAGCCCCAGCATTTT. Translating it yields CASSGQGLDHQPQHF.

The J gene is TRBJ2-7, the V gene TRBV27, with 10 bases fitting TRBD2. The germline V gene encodes CDR1 MNHEY and CDR2 SMNVEV (reference sequence). After removal of 6 bases from V and 3 bases from J, the junction contained 11 bases not matched to a gene. CDR3 size: 16 residues. CDR3 amino acids: CASSPSSGGLFYEQYF. The CDR3 DNA follows: TGTGCCAGCAGCCCCTCTAGCGGGGGACTATTCTACGAGCAGTACTTC.

The J gene is TRBJ2-3, the V gene TRBV2, with D perhaps matching TRBD1 (5 bases). CDR1 is SNHLY, CDR2 FYNNEI, per germline. V lost 7 bases to trimming and J lost 2 bases, with 7 bases between them. The CDR3 extends over 12 amino acids. This CDR3 is CASTGITDTQYF. DNA of the CDR3: TGTGCCAGCACAGGGATCACAGATACGCAGTATTTT. Together with reference TRBV2 and TRBJ2-3, the CDR3 gives the full variable domain: EPEVTQTPSHQVTQMGQEVILRCVPISNHLYFYWYRQILGQKVEFLVSFYNNEISEKSEIFDDQFSVERPDGSNFTLKIRSTKLEDSAMYFCASTGITDTQYFGPGTRLTVL.

V gene TRBV29-1 combines with J gene TRBJ1-2, with D perhaps matching TRBD1 (5 bases). CDR1 and CDR2 from the germline V gene are SQVTM and ANQGSEA. The CDR3 runs to 13 residues. V gave up 6 bases and J gave up 2 bases, with 13 bases separating them. In DNA, the CDR3 is TGCAGCGTCCGACAGAGAGACAACTATGGCTACACCTTC. It specifies CSVRQRDNYGYTF.

J is TRBJ1-6 and V is TRBV5-6, with D possibly matching TRBD1 (6 bases). The CDR3 loop spans 16 amino acids. V was clipped by 4 bases and J by 6 bases, with 17 bases between them. Germline V gene sequence: CDR1 SGHDT, CDR2 YYEEEE. The CDR3 DNA follows: TGTGCCAGCAGCACGGGGGGGGCCCGAGCTAATTCACCCCTCCACTTT. It is translated as CASSTGGARANSPLHF.

CDR3 sequence: CASSLTGVRQPQHF. CDR3 nucleotide sequence: TGTGCCAGCAGTTTGACAGGGGTGAGGCAGCCCCAGCATTTT. The J gene is TRBJ1-5, the V gene TRBV28, with 8 bases that match TRBD1. The ends lost 3 bases at V and 7 bases at J; junction bases unmatched: 5. The CDR3 is made up of 14 amino acids. Germline values: CDR1 MDHEN, CDR2 SYDVKM.

The rearrangement joins TRBV5-1 to TRBJ2-3, with D perhaps matching TRBD1 (6 bases). CDR1 is SGHRS and CDR2 is YFSETQ in the germline V gene. The CDR3 runs 15 residues. V was shortened by 3 bases and J by 2 bases, with 13 bases between the two germline ends. Here the CDR3 reads CASSSQGMPTDTQYF. The CDR3 DNA reads TGCGCCAGCAGCTCGCAGGGGATGCCCACAGATACGCAGTATTTT.